A selection of T cell receptor beta chains follows, all from one sample in a study of cytomegalovirus exposure and HLA in healthy donors. Libraries were prepared by immunoSEQ multiplex PCR; TCRdb keeps only in-frame clonotypes and omits some of them. The sample shows around 180,000 clones, almost 85% of them seen only once. The sequencing sample was made of PBMCs. The source is a girl aged 5 to 17 in good health and CMV-seropositive. The CDR3 runs from the conserved cysteine through the conserved F or W. Each record gives: D gene, J gene, V gene, CDR3 protein. The D gene is left open where the match is weak.

>-|TRBJ1-6|TRBV12-5
CASGLVQSLNSPLHF
>-|TRBJ2-7|TRBV19
CASSRTWTAATYEQYF
>TRBD1|TRBJ1-1|TRBV5-1
CASSLVGTGDTEAFF
>-|TRBJ1-1|TRBV19
CASSIAAGRTEAFF
>TRBD1|TRBJ1-5|TRBV6-5
CAINRGNQPQHF
>TRBD1|TRBJ2-1|TRBV9
CASSVRDRGHNEQFF
>-|TRBJ1-2|TRBV9
CASSATGNYGYTF
>-|TRBJ1-5|TRBV4-1
CASSAPGNQPQHF
>-|TRBJ1-1|TRBV6-6
CASSFTGNTEAFF
>TRBD2|TRBJ2-2|TRBV7-8
CASGQHLAGGLYTGELFF
>-|TRBJ1-5|TRBV28
CASSLSVRSGNQPQHF
>-|-|TRBV29-1
CSVVNQGSYEQYF
>-|TRBJ2-2|TRBV5-6
CASSLGLSGELFF
>-|TRBJ1-4|TRBV7-9
CASSLPLGEELFF
>TRBD2|TRBJ2-5|TRBV5-4
CASSRILAGGLTSGETQYF
>TRBD1|TRBJ1-5|TRBV6-1
CASSERDRPHQPQHF
>-|TRBJ1-2|TRBV5-6
CASSLSGGQPNYGYTF
>-|TRBJ1-3|TRBV9
CASSVRVTGEGNTIYF
>-|TRBJ2-3|TRBV19
CASSFPSGTDTQYF
>-|TRBJ1-5|TRBV6-1
CASSTRTVENQPQHF
>TRBD1|TRBJ1-4|TRBV6-6
CASSRDRVEKLFF
>TRBD2|TRBJ2-1|TRBV10-1
CASSETSGTSGDNEQFF
>TRBD1|TRBJ2-5|TRBV5-1
CASRLGQGRQETQYF
>-|TRBJ2-7|TRBV19
CASSLGQGPYEQYF
>-|TRBJ1-3|TRBV28
CASSLYTSSSGNTIYF
>TRBD1|TRBJ1-1|TRBV4-2
CASSPNPEGATEAFF
>TRBD1|TRBJ1-1|TRBV9
CASSIRTGGLDTEAFF
>TRBD1|TRBJ1-2|TRBV30
CAWNRDREDYGYTF
>-|TRBJ2-3|TRBV7-2
CASSFAGKDTQYF
>-|TRBJ2-1|TRBV10-1
CASSESYSYNEQFF
>TRBD2|TRBJ2-3|TRBV5-4
CASSLGGLAGASTDTQYF
>-|TRBJ1-4|TRBV5-5
CASSSQGENEKLFF
>TRBD1|TRBJ1-2|TRBV9
CASSARQGLPSYGYTF
>TRBD1|TRBJ1-4|TRBV6-5
CASSLDRSREKLFF
>TRBD1|TRBJ2-7|TRBV19
CASSDRGAYEQYF
>-|TRBJ1-2|TRBV6-1
CASSHRTNYGYTF
>TRBD1|TRBJ1-4|TRBV18
CASSPYDRGGQKLFF
>-|TRBJ1-1|TRBV5-6
CASSPDRRAEAFF
>TRBD1|TRBJ2-2|TRBV5-6
CASAPLDRGYTGELFF
>-|TRBJ1-2|TRBV5-4
CASSAMGAAFYGYTF
>TRBD1|TRBJ2-5|TRBV18
CASSGTGPQETQYF
>-|TRBJ2-1|TRBV19
CASSITLAGNEQFF
>-|TRBJ1-1|TRBV5-5
CASGAGEAFF
>TRBD1|TRBJ2-7|TRBV27
CASSLIRTGGSYEQYF
>-|TRBJ1-4|TRBV7-9
CASSLRGGGEKLFF
>-|TRBJ2-1|TRBV4-1
CASSQVPRTTSSYNEQFF
>-|TRBJ1-2|TRBV7-9
CASSLVGRNYGYTF
>-|TRBJ1-1|TRBV6-5
CASSPRDREAFF
>TRBD1|TRBJ1-4|TRBV5-1
CASSSGQGAGNEKLFF
>-|TRBJ1-5|TRBV2
CASSDGDTPNQPQHF
>TRBD1|TRBJ1-2|TRBV15
CATSPGTGMGYTF
>-|TRBJ1-2|TRBV5-4
CASSLGGGYTF
>TRBD1|TRBJ1-2|TRBV6-5
CASRPTGVYGYTF
>-|TRBJ2-5|TRBV2
CASSLLLIQYF
>-|TRBJ2-1|TRBV18
CASSSESPSLNNEQFF
>-|TRBJ1-1|TRBV2
CASSEDRNTEAFF
>-|TRBJ2-7|TRBV6-5
CASGTTGSSYEQYF
>-|TRBJ1-6|TRBV27
CASSSSGQRSTLHF
>-|TRBJ1-2|TRBV9
CASSVEPEYGYTF
>TRBD1|TRBJ2-1|TRBV2
CASSVGQVVDEQFF